This TCR beta chain came from a study of vaccination and CD4 T cells after COVID-19 (dated by TCRdb to between 2021 and 2024). General notes on the study: The convalescent cohort comprised six males and four females, including two Hispanic individuals, seven Caucasians, two Asians and one multiracial person. In roughly nine COVID-19 convalescent patients and several infection-naive healthy vaccine recipients, the spike-specific CD4+ TCR repertoire before mRNA vaccination was compared with the repertoire after mRNA vaccination. The time from the second vaccine dose to post-vaccine blood sampling had a median of roughly 79 days and ranged from about 14 to 250 days. Post-COVID blood samples from convalescent patients were collected a median of approximately 93 days after diagnosis, with a range of 35 to 161 days. As controls, cultures received a CEFX viral epitope pool (the positive control), an HIV-1 Nef peptide pool (the negative control), or no peptide at all. Each participant got two doses of either the Pfizer-BioNTech BNT162b2 vaccine (n=8) or the Moderna mRNA-1273 vaccine (n=2). Culture stimuli were overlapping spike peptide pools from SARS-CoV-2 and from the common cold coronaviruses HCoV-NL63, HCoV-OC43 and HCoV-229E. What the authors observed across the whole study: An increase in the median number of SARS-CoV-2-reactive clonotypes from 20 to 25 after infection to roughly 38 after vaccination was observed, but the change was not found to be significant. Among the post-vaccine SARS-CoV-2-reactive clones in convalescent patients, a median around 86% showed up only after vaccination, which suggests vaccine-specific priming. Of the vaccine-specific clones found in convalescent patients, nearly all (304 of 307) were mono-reactive for SARS-CoV-2 spike instead of being cross-reactive with common cold coronaviruses. The study included relatively few convalescent patients and did not analyze early timepoints after natural infection.

Via the germline V gene, CDR1 is SGHRS and CDR2 YFSETQ. Between the V and J ends, shortened by 4 bases and 5 bases respectively, the junction contains 15 bases. The CDR3 numbers 14 residues from cysteine through phenylalanine. CDR3 DNA only is kept here, 42 bases in frame from base 1. Worth noting for this clonotype: Which antigen it targets is not known. Nothing much larger sits one base from this clone, and base qualities are not available.

Preparation of the library involved PCR. DNA from cultured CD4+ T cells underwent TCR sequencing with the Oncomine TCR Beta short-read assay at the Johns Hopkins FTIC core. The QIAamp micro DNA kit was used to extract genomic DNA from the cultured CD4+ T cells. Oncomine TCR Beta libraries from cultured CD4+ T cells were pooled using unique dual indexes and sequenced on an Illumina iSeq 100. The source study handled its data this way. Non-productive sequences were filtered out, and CDR3s that did not start with C, did not end with F or W, or were shorter than 7 amino acids were discarded. The MANAFEST web application was used to identify antigen-specific clonotypes by comparing peptide-stimulated wells against reference wells and other culture wells. For a clone to be called positive, the clone needed an FDR below 0.05, an odds ratio above 5, and a productive frequency above 0.1% in at least two of three replicate wells. A clonotype was classed as cross-reactive if the clonotype showed significant expansion both in SARS-CoV-2 spike wells and in at least one common cold coronavirus spike condition. Using R version 3.6.1, CDR3 homology was evaluated through Levenshtein distances (stringdist) along with unrooted phylogenetic trees (ape). TCRdb's own reprocessing of the public reads used fastp at Q25 and MiXCR and kept productive beta chains. Entries are consolidated by CDR3 protein sequence, retaining the most common genes and DNA. V and J calls and clone size were set by TCRdb, not the authors. Present in this sample are about 16,000 distinct CDR3 sequences, roughly 36% of which were seen just once. The ten largest clones represent roughly 23% of the sample.

The intended sense of this specimen's treatment or condition label: roughly 10-day PBMC culture with coronavirus spike peptide pools or control peptides (ViraFEST assay). The study used the ViraFEST assay, which expanded antigen-specific T cells with peptide pools and then identified expanded clonotypes by TCR sequencing. The absence of prior SARS-CoV-2 infection in healthy vaccine recipients was confirmed by negative nucleocapsid antibody tests before and after vaccination. PBMCs were cultured at around 2 million per well in IMDM supplemented with 5% human AB serum and around 10 IU/ml IL-2, with about 10 ug/ml peptide pools added. On days 3 and 7, half of the culture medium was replaced with fresh IL-2-containing medium. Once the cells had been in culture for 9 to 10 days, the EasySep CD4+ T cell isolation kit was used to isolate CD4+ T cells by negative selection. Ficoll-Paque Plus gradient centrifugation was used to isolate PBMCs from whole blood, and the isolated PBMCs were then either used fresh or cryopreserved at -140C. Triplicate wells were generally used for each culture condition.

The receptor comes from a human donor who received a COVID-19 vaccine. The sample in question was CD4+ T cells from blood, cultured in vitro, obtained before SARS-CoV-2 vaccination. The rearranged chain carries TRBV5-1 and TRBJ1-2; a tentative D call is TRBD1 (6 bases match). Here the CDR3 is given as CASSLGQEGYGYTF. In nucleotide form, the sequence is TGCGCCAGCAGCCTGGGACAAGAGGGTTATGGCTACACCTTC.